The 26 T cell receptor beta chains below were found in one sample sequenced in a study of T cell responses to AZD1222 COVID-19 vaccine. Clones were sequenced by immunoSEQ multiplex PCR, and TCRdb holds only the in-frame ones, with some missing. Of more than 150,000 clones in the sample, about 92% were seen once. The sample was peripheral blood, taken on day 0 of AZD1222 vaccination. Receptors originate from an adult in good health.

V gene TRBV28 combines with J gene TRBJ1-2; TRBD1 might be the D (5 bases). The V and J ends lost 3 bases and 3 bases respectively, with 17 bases between them. Germline CDR1 is MDHEN and CDR2 is SYDVKM. This CDR3 is built from 16 residues. CDR3 DNA sequence: TGTGCCAGCAGTTTGGGCGGAGGGGCGAGGGACTATGGCTACACCTTC. Translating gives CASSLGGGARDYGYTF.

The CDR3 region has the DNA TGCGCCAGCAGCCAAGATCGGGCTACTCGGGGAAAACTGTTTTTT. Translation: CASSQDRATRGKLFF. The chain has TRBV4-1 and TRBJ1-4; D is uncertain. Per the germline V gene, CDR1 is MGHRA and CDR2 is YSYEKL. The ends were cut back, 0 bases at V and 10 bases at J, with 15 bases in the middle. There are 15 residues in the CDR3.

V is TRBV6-4 and J is TRBJ2-2, with a weak D call TRBD2 (6 bases). V was trimmed by 8 bases and J by 0 bases, leaving 10 bases between them. The length of the CDR3 is 14 residues. Germline V gene lookup returns CDR1 MRHNA and CDR2 SNTAGT. DNA of the CDR3: TGTGCCAGCCGGTTAGCGGCGAACACCGGGGAGCTGTTTTTT. This translates into CASRLAANTGELFF.

The rearrangement links TRBV7-9 to TRBJ2-1, with D possibly called TRBD1 or TRBD2 (6 bases each). The CDR3 runs to 14 residues. V shed 5 bases and J shed 1 base, with 9 bases lying between them. CDR1 SEHNR and CDR2 FQNEAQ come from the germline V gene (reference sequence). CDR3 amino acids: CASSQGGSYNEQFF. The CDR3 DNA reads as TGTGCCAGCAGCCAAGGGGGGTCCTACAATGAGCAGTTCTTC.

This clone occurred once. V is TRBV9 and J is TRBJ1-6, with TRBD1 matching over 7 bases. The CDR3 has 17 residues. Germline lookup yields CDR1 SGDLS and CDR2 YYNGEE. V was pared by 0 bases and J by 4 bases, with 7 bases of the junction left unmatched. The CDR3 DNA sequence: TGTGCCAGCAGCGTAGGGAGTACAGGGGAATATAATTCACCCCTCCACTTT. Its protein product is CASSVGSTGEYNSPLHF.

This clone showed up just once. This chain uses TRBV10-3 with TRBJ2-1; no reliable D call. The germline gives CDR1 ENHRY, CDR2 SYGVKD. V dropped 0 bases and J dropped 9 bases, with 6 bases sitting between them. The CDR3 length is 12 residues. In DNA, the CDR3 is TGTGCCATCAGTGAGTCTGGGATTGAGCAGTTCTTC. It is translated as CAISESGIEQFF.

The chain employs TRBV11-3 and TRBJ2-2; possibly TRBD1 for D (5 bases). Deletions cut 5 bases from V and 0 bases from J, with 10 bases between. This CDR3 contains 15 residues. The germline V gene encodes CDR1 SGHNT and CDR2 YENEEA. The CDR3 nucleotides read TGTGCCAGCAGCCCGGCAGGGACGAACACCGGGGAGCTGTTTTTT. It translates to CASSPAGTNTGELFF.

Only one count was recorded for this clone. The V gene is TRBV5-6, the J gene TRBJ1-2; D may be TRBD1 (5 bases). From germline, CDR1 is SGHDT and CDR2 YYEEEE. The CDR3 is 13 amino acids. V lost 4 bases, J lost 7 bases, and 14 bases lay in between. The CDR3 loop is CASSPARTTGYTF. The CDR3 region has the DNA TGTGCCAGCAGCCCCGCCCGGACAACTGGCTACACCTTC. Full variable domain (outside the CDR3, taken from reference TRBV5-6 and TRBJ1-2): DAGVTQSPTHLIKTRGQQVTLRCSPKSGHDTVSWYQQALGQGPQFIFQYYEEEERQRGNFPDRFSGHQFPNYSSELNVNALLLGDSALYLCASSPARTTGYTFGSGTRLTVV.

The chain couples TRBV2 to TRBJ2-3; a possible D gene is TRBD2 (6 bases). The V end lost 2 bases, the J end lost 0 bases, and 9 bases lay between the germline ends. Germline CDR1 and CDR2: SNHLY and FYNNEI. The CDR3 contains 15 residues. The CDR3 DNA reads as TGTGCCAGCAGTGAATCGGCGGGGAGCACAGATACGCAGTATTTT. This translates into CASSESAGSTDTQYF.

The gene calls are TRBV16 and TRBJ1-6, with D perhaps matching TRBD1 (5 bases). In germline, CDR1 is KGHSY, CDR2 FQNENV. This CDR3 is built from 13 residues. Trimming shortened V by 4 bases and J by 7 bases, and 8 bases separated the two germline ends. For the CDR3, the DNA is TGTGCCAGCAGCCTAGGGACGAATTCACCCCTCCACTTT. Protein product: CASSLGTNSPLHF.

The genes are TRBV19 and TRBJ1-1; D is possibly TRBD1 (5 bases). CDR1 is LNHDA and CDR2 is SQIVND in the germline V gene (reference sequence). The CDR3 length is 13 residues. Between the trimmed V and J ends, which lost 5 bases and 0 bases, there was a span of 7 bases. CDR3 region: CASSAQVNTEAFF. Here the CDR3 DNA reads TGTGCCAGTAGTGCACAGGTGAACACTGAAGCTTTCTTT.

The V and J genes are TRBV27 and TRBJ2-1, with 11 nucleotides matching TRBD2. V was clipped by 3 bases and J by 6 bases; unmatched bases: 1. This CDR3 spans 14 amino acids. Germline V lookup: CDR1 MNHEY, CDR2 SMNVEV (reference sequence). This CDR3 reads CASSLLAGGNEQFF. As DNA, the CDR3 is TGTGCCAGCAGTTTGCTAGCGGGGGGCAATGAGCAGTTCTTC.

About this clone: In the same sample, other DNA sequences code for this CDR3. This chain links TRBV5-1 with TRBJ1-3; D not certain. The V and J ends lost 0 bases and 0 bases respectively, with 7 bases between them. The germline V gene encodes CDR1 SGHRS and CDR2 YFSETQ. This CDR3 contains 15 residues. CDR3 coding DNA: TGCGCCAGCAGCTTGGAAGGGAGCTCTGGAAACACCATATATTTT. Its protein product is CASSLEGSSGNTIYF. Drawing the rest from reference TRBV5-1 and TRBJ1-3, the complete variable domain is KAGVTQTPRYLIKTRGQQVTLSCSPISGHRSVSWYQQTPGQGLQFLFEYFSETQRNKGNFPGRFSGRQFSNSRSEMNVSTLELGDSALYLCASSLEGSSGNTIYFGEGSWLTVV.

The chain joins TRBV19 to TRBJ1-1, with unresolved D. There are 16 residues in the CDR3. V was cut by 5 bases and J by 0 bases, with 16 bases left in between. Germline V gives CDR1 LNHDA, CDR2 SQIVND (reference sequence). CDR3 sequence (DNA): TGTGCCAGTAGTGTCGGCCACCAGGTCATGAACACTGAAGCTTTCTTT. Protein: CASSVGHQVMNTEAFF.

The V gene is TRBV19, the J gene TRBJ1-1; 7 bases are a match to TRBD1. V lost 4 bases to trimming and J lost 5 bases; unmatched junction nucleotides: 7. Germline CDR1 is LNHDA and CDR2 is SQIVND (reference sequence). The CDR3 has 14 amino acids. The CDR3 sequence: CASSTGRQGTEAFF. The CDR3 DNA reads as TGTGCCAGTAGTACGGGACGACAGGGAACTGAAGCTTTCTTT.

V and J are TRBV5-6 and TRBJ2-2; 11 positions agree with TRBD1. The V gene's germline CDR1 is SGHDT and CDR2 YYEEEE. V shed 4 bases and J 6 bases; nucleotides not matched to a gene: 8. This CDR3 has 16 residues. CDR3 nucleotides: TGTGCCAGCAGCCCCCCGGGGACAGGGGGATCCGGGGAGCTGTTTTTT. Its protein is CASSPPGTGGSGELFF.

J is TRBJ2-7 and V is TRBV28; TRBD1 matches 7 bases. V lost 2 bases to trimming and J lost 2 bases; unmatched junction nucleotides: 9. The germline CDR1 and CDR2 sequences are MDHEN and SYDVKM. The CDR3 is 16 residues long. CDR3 loop: CASSLHITQGAYEQYF. The CDR3 nucleotides read TGTGCCAGCAGTTTACATATCACTCAGGGGGCCTACGAGCAGTACTTC.

The chain has TRBV5-6 and TRBJ1-4; TRBD1 agrees at 11 bases. CDR1 is SGHDT, CDR2 YYEEEE, per germline. This CDR3 is 15 amino acids long. After removal of 4 bases from V and 7 bases from J, the junction contained 6 bases not matched to a gene. DNA for the CDR3: TGTGCCAGCAGCAAAGGACAGGGGGCTTTTGAAAAACTGTTTTTT. Protein sequence: CASSKGQGAFEKLFF.

The chain recombines TRBV4-1 with TRBJ2-7; TRBD1 might be the D (5 bases). Germline loops: CDR1 MGHRA, CDR2 YSYEKL. The CDR3 consists of 16 residues. Trimming cost V 0 bases and J 6 bases, with 18 bases left between them. As DNA, the CDR3 is TGCGCCAGCAGCCAAGATAGAGGCCAGGGTTCGGCCGAGCAGTACTTC. Encoded protein: CASSQDRGQGSAEQYF.

CDR3 in amino acids: CATSDGSGSAVDTQYF. CDR3 nucleotides: TGTGCCACCAGTGATGGTAGCGGGAGTGCGGTAGATACGCAGTATTTT. The rearrangement links TRBV24-1 to TRBJ2-3; TRBD2 matches 9 bases. V was clipped by 3 bases and J by 5 bases; unmatched bases: 8. Germline V gene lookup returns CDR1 KGHDR and CDR2 SFDVKD. The CDR3 length is 16 residues.

CDR3 DNA sequence: TGTGCCAGTAGCCCAGCGGGAGGGGTTCAAAATGAGCAGTTCTTC. This gives the protein CASSPAGGVQNEQFF. The rearrangement uses TRBV19 and TRBJ2-1, with 10 nucleotides matching TRBD2. Trimming cost V 6 bases and J 7 bases; bases outside gene matches: 9. CDR1 is LNHDA, CDR2 SQIVND, per germline (reference sequence). There are 15 residues in the CDR3. Full variable domain (missing parts from reference TRBV19 and TRBJ2-1): DGGITQSPKYLFRKEGQNVTLSCEQNLNHDAMYWYRQDPGQGLRLIYYSQIVNDFQKGDIAEGYSVSREKKESFPLTVTSAQKNPTAFYLCASSPAGGVQNEQFFGPGTRLTVL.

The chain carries TRBV5-6 and TRBJ1-1, with D hard to call. Germline assignment: CDR1 SGHDT and CDR2 YYEEEE. The CDR3 is 15 amino acids. V lost 3 bases, J lost 0 bases, and 12 bases lay in between. In DNA, the CDR3 is TGTGCCAGCAGCTACTTTACAGAGATGAACACTGAAGCTTTCTTT. This encodes CASSYFTEMNTEAFF.

This clone occurred once. The chain joins TRBV7-3 to TRBJ1-6; TRBD1 matches 7 bases. CDR1 and CDR2 (germline): SGHTA, FQGTGA. The V and J ends lost 10 bases and 5 bases, in that order; junction bases with no gene match: 8. The CDR3 extends over 14 amino acids. CDR3 amino acids: CATVDRDHNSPLHF. Written as DNA, the CDR3 is TGTGCCACCGTTGACAGGGACCATAATTCACCCCTCCACTTT.

The chain links TRBV28 to TRBJ2-7; 7 bases match TRBD2. The germline V gene has CDR1 MDHEN and CDR2 SYDVKM. The ends lost 5 bases at V and 0 bases at J; junction bases unmatched: 4. This CDR3 contains 14 residues. Here the CDR3 DNA reads TGTGCCAGCAGTCCACGGACTAGCTCCTACGAGCAGTACGTC. Translation: CASSPRTSSYEQYV.

This clone appeared once. This chain uses TRBV5-4 with TRBJ2-3, with D uncertain. Deletions cut 2 bases from V and 0 bases from J, with 10 bases between. This CDR3 spans 15 amino acids. Germline values: CDR1 SGHNT, CDR2 YYREEE (reference sequence). DNA for the CDR3: TGTGCCAGCAGCTTCGGCAGCCTGAGCACAGATACGCAGTATTTT. It codes for CASSFGSLSTDTQYF.

The chain has TRBV4-1 and TRBJ1-2; D unclear. The V end lost 1 base, the J end lost 8 bases, and 14 bases lay between the germline ends. Germline assignment: CDR1 MGHRA and CDR2 YSYEKL. The CDR3 consists of 14 residues. In DNA form, the CDR3 reads TGCGCCAGCAGCCAAGGTCCGTCTTGGGGAGGCTACACCTTC. The encoded protein is CASSQGPSWGGYTF.